The 25 T cell receptor beta chains below come from one sample, sequenced in a study of cytomegalovirus exposure and HLA in healthy donors. The PCR used 60 Vbeta and 13 Jbeta primers. Libraries were prepared by immunoSEQ multiplex PCR; TCRdb keeps only in-frame clonotypes and omits some of them. This sample carries about 110,000 clones, with 5.5% to 8% going to the ten biggest clones. The sample was PBMCs. The source of these receptors is a man aged 40-49 years in good health and CMV-seropositive.

CDR3 residues: CASRPGTSGRASGYNEQFF. The CDR3 bases are TGCGCCAGCAGGCCTGGGACTAGCGGGAGGGCGAGCGGTTACAATGAGCAGTTCTTC. This sequence joins TRBV5-1 and TRBJ2-1; 16 bases line up with TRBD2. Germline assignment: CDR1 SGHRS and CDR2 YFSETQ. The V gene end was trimmed by 5 bases and the J gene end by 4 bases; junction bases not matched to a gene: 12. CDR3 length: 19 residues.

V usage is TRBV27 and J usage is TRBJ1-1; TRBD1 matches 7 bases. This CDR3 is built from 13 residues. Per the germline V gene, CDR1 is MNHEY and CDR2 is SMNVEV (reference sequence). The ends lost 6 bases at V and 1 base at J; junction bases unmatched: 2. CDR3 DNA sequence: TGTGCCAGCAGGAGACAGGGGAACACTGAAGCTTTCTTT. Translating it yields CASRRQGNTEAFF.

V usage is TRBV29-1 and J usage is TRBJ2-1; no reliable D call. Trimming cost V 0 bases and J 7 bases, with 7 bases left between them. The CDR3 length is 12 residues. Germline V gives CDR1 SQVTM, CDR2 ANQGSEA. CDR3 region: CSVEDPTNEQFF. Written as DNA, the CDR3 is TGCAGCGTTGAAGATCCGACAAATGAGCAGTTCTTC.

V gene TRBV2 combines with J gene TRBJ2-2; 10 positions agree with TRBD2. V gave up 7 bases and J gave up 6 bases; unmatched junction bases: 8. This CDR3 region has 15 residues. Looked up from germline, CDR1 is SNHLY and CDR2 is FYNNEI. CDR3 bases: TGTGCCAGCACCCCACTAGCGGGAAGTGCCGGGGAGCTGTTTTTT. Protein sequence: CASTPLAGSAGELFF.

J is TRBJ2-7 and V is TRBV19, with 7 bases lining up with TRBD1. The germline V gene encodes CDR1 LNHDA and CDR2 SQIVND (reference sequence). There are 14 residues in the CDR3. V lost 6 bases to trimming and J lost 1 base; unmatched junction nucleotides: 6. The CDR3 bases are TGTGCCAGTAGCGAGGGGGACAGTTCCTACGAGCAGTACTTC. It yields the protein CASSEGDSSYEQYF.

This rearrangement joins TRBV11-2 to TRBJ2-2; TRBD1 matches 8 bases. From germline, CDR1 is SGHAT and CDR2 FQNNGV. The CDR3 loop spans 15 amino acids. V shed 2 bases, J shed 4 bases, and the junction held 3 bases outside the gene matches. The CDR3 coding sequence is TGTGCCAGCAGCTTACCGGGACAGGTCACCGGGGAGCTGTTTTTT. Encoded protein: CASSLPGQVTGELFF.

This chain joins TRBV6-1 and TRBJ2-1, with a tentative D call TRBD1 (5 bases). This CDR3 spans 15 amino acids. V was cut by 1 base and J by 1 base, with 8 bases left in between. The germline CDR1 and CDR2 sequences are MNHNS and SASEGT. CDR3 residues: CASSEGPGSYNEQFF. For the CDR3, the DNA is TGTGCCAGCAGTGAAGGGCCAGGGTCCTACAATGAGCAGTTCTTC.

CDR3 in amino acids: CASSEGGGTQYF. CDR3 nucleotides: TGTGCCAGCAGTGAGGGCGGGGGGACCCAGTACTTC. The chain recombines TRBV6-1 with TRBJ2-5; 7 bases map to TRBD2. Germline CDR1 reads MNHNS; CDR2 reads SASEGT. The CDR3 has 12 residues. The junction had 2 bases not matched to a gene; V was cut back by 3 bases and J by 7 bases.

The rearrangement joins TRBV21-1 to TRBJ2-1; TRBD2, the table's D call, lacks a check against the DNA. TRBV21-1 is labeled a pseudogene. CDR3 length: 14 amino acids. Here the CDR3 DNA reads TGTGCCAGCAGCTCAGACTTGTCCTTCAATGAGCAGTTCTTC. Its translation is CASSSDLSFNEQFF.

The chain links TRBV5-4 to TRBJ2-7, with 8 positions matching TRBD2. Unmatched junction bases numbered 9, after V lost 4 bases and J lost 6 bases. CDR1 is SGHNT and CDR2 is YYREEE in the germline V gene (reference sequence). The CDR3 runs 14 residues. The CDR3 region is CASSPGTSRFEQYF. The CDR3 region has the DNA TGTGCCAGCAGCCCCGGGACTAGTCGGTTCGAGCAGTACTTC.

The gene calls are TRBV7-2 and TRBJ2-7; D perhaps matches TRBD2 (6 bases). Trimming shortened V by 3 bases and J by 3 bases, and 15 bases separated the two germline ends. CDR3 size: 15 residues. CDR1 is SGHTA and CDR2 is FQGNSA in the germline V gene. The CDR3 sequence: CASSLLAAGSYEQYF. The CDR3 coding sequence is TGTGCCAGCAGCTTGTTGGCAGCGGGCAGCTACGAGCAGTACTTC.

V and J are TRBV18 and TRBJ2-1, with 9 positions matching TRBD1. Germline V lookup: CDR1 KGHSH, CDR2 LQKENI. The J segment lost 0 bases and the V segment lost 4 bases, leaving 16 bases of the junction unmatched. This CDR3 has 20 residues. In DNA, the CDR3 is TGTGCCAGCTCACTACGACAGGGGGTCCTACCTCCGAGCTCCTACAATGAGCAGTTCTTC. Its protein product is CASSLRQGVLPPSSYNEQFF.

The chain combines TRBV30 with TRBJ2-2; tentative D call: TRBD2 (6 bases). The germline CDR1 and CDR2 sequences are GTSNPN and SVGIG (reference sequence). Trimming cost V 0 bases and J 7 bases, with 9 bases left between them. This CDR3 spans 13 amino acids. For the CDR3, the DNA is TGTGCCTGGAGTGTTGGGGGGATCGGGGAGCTGTTTTTT. It encodes CAWSVGGIGELFF.

The V and J genes are TRBV10-3 and TRBJ2-3; D gene uncertain. This CDR3 has 18 residues. Per the germline V gene, CDR1 is ENHRY and CDR2 is SYGVKD. V dropped 2 bases and J dropped 0 bases, with 18 bases sitting between them. The CDR3 here is CAISETARRSTSTDTQYF. CDR3 DNA: TGTGCCATCAGTGAGACTGCTAGACGGTCCACTAGCACAGATACGCAGTATTTT.

CDR3 coding DNA: TGTGCCAGCAGCCCACGATCGTCCCGGCAAGAGACCCAGTACTTC. It encodes CASSPRSSRQETQYF. The J gene is TRBJ2-5, the V gene TRBV7-8; D not resolved. V was shortened by 5 bases and J by 2 bases, with 15 bases between the two germline ends. The CDR3 sequence is 15 residues long. Germline CDR1 SGHVS, CDR2 FQNEAQ.

The chain has TRBV7-3 and TRBJ2-5; 7 nucleotides agree with TRBD1. CDR3 size: 15 residues. V dropped 3 bases and J dropped 0; count of bases not matched to a gene: 4. Germline CDR1 SGHTA, CDR2 FQGTGA. The DNA for the CDR3 is TGTGCCAGCAGCTTGAACAGGGGTTACCAAGAGACCCAGTACTTC. It is translated as CASSLNRGYQETQYF.

The CDR3 region is CASSIVPWTSGSTDTQYF. The CDR3 coding sequence is TGTGCCAGTAGTATAGTGCCGTGGACTAGCGGGAGCACAGATACGCAGTATTTT. The rearrangement links TRBV19 to TRBJ2-3; 11 bases are shared with TRBD2. J was trimmed by 0 bases and V by 1 base; bases with no gene match: 6. Germline assignment: CDR1 LNHDA and CDR2 SQIVND (reference sequence). CDR3 length: 18 residues.

V usage is TRBV6-1 and J usage is TRBJ1-5, with a tentative D call TRBD1 (5 bases). Trimming removed 5 bases at V and 4 bases at J, with 12 bases between. The CDR3 extends over 14 amino acids. CDR1 and CDR2 (germline): MNHNS, SASEGT. Here the CDR3 DNA reads TGTGCCAGCAGTAGTCATGGGGCGAATCAGCCCCAGCATTTT. Protein product: CASSSHGANQPQHF.

The rearrangement links TRBV4-2 to TRBJ2-1; D is possibly TRBD2 (7 bases). CDR3 length: 16 amino acids. Germline-derived CDR1 and CDR2 are LGHNA and YNFKEQ. Deletions cut 1 base from V and 9 bases from J, with 19 bases between. In DNA, the CDR3 is TGTGCCAGCAGCCAAGGGAATAGCGGGCAGGGGAGTGAGCAGTTCTTC. As protein: CASSQGNSGQGSEQFF.

The gene calls are TRBV18 and TRBJ1-5, with 9 nucleotides matching TRBD1. The CDR3 consists of 14 residues. Per the germline V gene, CDR1 is KGHSH and CDR2 is LQKENI. V was pared by 3 bases and J by 5 bases, with 2 bases of the junction left unmatched. The CDR3 loop is CASSPGTGYQPQHF. Written as DNA, the CDR3 is TGTGCCAGCTCACCCGGGACAGGGTATCAGCCCCAGCATTTT.

V usage is TRBV28 and J usage is TRBJ2-2; the match to TRBD1 covers 7 bases. Germline V gene sequence: CDR1 MDHEN, CDR2 SYDVKM. The CDR3 totals 17 residues. The junction had 7 bases not matched to a gene; V was cut back by 2 bases and J by 1 base. Written as DNA, the CDR3 is TGTGCCAGCAGTTTACCCACAGGGGCCATGAACACCGGGGAGCTGTTTTTT. This gives the protein CASSLPTGAMNTGELFF.

This rearrangement joins TRBV9 to TRBJ2-1; 10 nucleotides agree with TRBD2. Germline V lookup: CDR1 SGDLS, CDR2 YYNGEE. The CDR3 runs 16 residues. Trimming at V came to 1 base and at J to 2 bases, leaving 3 bases not matched to a gene. As DNA, the CDR3 is TGTGCCAGCAGCGTAACCGGACTAGCGGCCTACAATGAGCAGTTCTTC. It translates to CASSVTGLAAYNEQFF.

The chain has TRBV11-3 and TRBJ2-7; 11 nucleotides line up with TRBD2. The ends lost 6 bases at V and 2 bases at J; junction bases unmatched: 12. This CDR3 has 17 residues. The germline V gene has CDR1 SGHNT and CDR2 YENEEA. In DNA form, the CDR3 reads TGTGCCAGCAGTGAAGGTCCTAGCGGGAGGACCACCTACGAGCAGTACTTC. As protein: CASSEGPSGRTTYEQYF.

V is TRBV5-1 and J is TRBJ2-7, with 8 nucleotides matching TRBD1. The V and J ends lost 7 bases and 2 bases, in that order; junction bases with no gene match: 8. The CDR3 is made up of 14 amino acids. Germline-derived CDR1 and CDR2 are SGHRS and YFSETQ. The CDR3 region has the DNA TGCGCCAGCCAGACCGGACAGGGTCCCTACGAGCAGTACTTC. Translation: CASQTGQGPYEQYF.

CDR3 protein: CASGGGYNEQFF. The CDR3 bases are TGTGCCAGTGGGGGAGGATACAATGAGCAGTTCTTC. The chain recombines TRBV7-9 with TRBJ2-1, with D maybe TRBD2 (6 bases). The germline CDR1 and CDR2 sequences are SEHNR and FQNEAQ (reference sequence). The CDR3 totals 12 residues. V was shortened by 9 bases and J by 4 bases, with 10 bases between the two germline ends.